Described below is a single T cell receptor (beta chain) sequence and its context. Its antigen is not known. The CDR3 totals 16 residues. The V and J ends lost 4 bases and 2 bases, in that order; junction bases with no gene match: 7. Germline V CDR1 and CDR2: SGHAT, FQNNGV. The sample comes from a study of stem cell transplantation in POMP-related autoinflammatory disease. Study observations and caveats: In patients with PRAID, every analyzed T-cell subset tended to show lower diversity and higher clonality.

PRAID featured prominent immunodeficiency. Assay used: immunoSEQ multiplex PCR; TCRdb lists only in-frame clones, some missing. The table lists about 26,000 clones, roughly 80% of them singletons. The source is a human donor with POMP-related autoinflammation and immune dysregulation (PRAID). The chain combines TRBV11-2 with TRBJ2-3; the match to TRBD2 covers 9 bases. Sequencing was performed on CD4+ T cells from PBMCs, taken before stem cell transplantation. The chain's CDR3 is CASSSLAGLITDTQYF. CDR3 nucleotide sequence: TGTGCCAGCAGCTCTCTAGCGGGACTTATCACAGATACGCAGTATTTT.